This T cell receptor (beta chain) was identified in a study of CD8 T cells in Susac syndrome. Study-level information: Patients with Susac syndrome were, at the time of blood collection, therapy-naive, maintained on corticosteroids, or maintained on intravenous immunoglobulin alone.

General study findings and limits: In its TCR sequencing and HLA analysis, the study acknowledged that the number of individuals was relatively small.

A remark on this clonotype: The antigen is undetermined.

The RNA, about 0.5 to 1 ug, was put through reverse transcription using random hexamers. Coverage of TCR beta CDR3 amplification by immunoSEQ multiplex PCR extended to 54 Vbeta and 13 Jbeta. TCRdb ran MiXCR on the immunoSEQ multiplex PCR reads and lists one entry per CDR3 protein. There are about 100,000 distinct CDR3 sequences in the sample; 95% occur only once, and approximately 0.3% lies in the top ten. TEMRA cells were FACS-enriched and CD8+ and CD4+ T cells negatively isolated. The material sequenced was CD8+ T cells from PBMCs. The receptor was isolated from a human donor with Susac syndrome.

In nucleotides, the CDR3 is TGTGCCAGCAGTGCCGGGCAGGGCTCCTACGAGCAGTACTTC. Its translation: CASSAGQGSYEQYF. V gene TRBV3-1 combines with J gene TRBJ2-7; tentatively, D is TRBD1 (5 bases). The CDR3 spans 14 residues. From germline, CDR1 is LGHDT and CDR2 YNNKEL (reference sequence). The ends were cut back, 6 bases at V and 0 bases at J, with 12 bases in the middle.